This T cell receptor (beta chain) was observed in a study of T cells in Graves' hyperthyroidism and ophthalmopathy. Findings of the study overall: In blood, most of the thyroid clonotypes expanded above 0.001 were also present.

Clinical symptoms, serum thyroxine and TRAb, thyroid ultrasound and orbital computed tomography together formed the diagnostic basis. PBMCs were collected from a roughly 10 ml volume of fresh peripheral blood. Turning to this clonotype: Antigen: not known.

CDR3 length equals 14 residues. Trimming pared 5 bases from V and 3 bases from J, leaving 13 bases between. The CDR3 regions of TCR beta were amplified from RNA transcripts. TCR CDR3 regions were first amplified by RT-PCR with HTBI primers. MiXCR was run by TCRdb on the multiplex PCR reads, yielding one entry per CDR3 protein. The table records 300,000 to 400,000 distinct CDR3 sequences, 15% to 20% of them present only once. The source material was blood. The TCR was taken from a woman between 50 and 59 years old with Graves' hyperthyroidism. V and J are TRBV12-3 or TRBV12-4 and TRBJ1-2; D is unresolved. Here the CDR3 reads CASSPTPPHYGYTF. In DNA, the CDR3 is TGTGCCAGCAGTCCCACCCCTCCCCACTATGGCTACACCTTC.